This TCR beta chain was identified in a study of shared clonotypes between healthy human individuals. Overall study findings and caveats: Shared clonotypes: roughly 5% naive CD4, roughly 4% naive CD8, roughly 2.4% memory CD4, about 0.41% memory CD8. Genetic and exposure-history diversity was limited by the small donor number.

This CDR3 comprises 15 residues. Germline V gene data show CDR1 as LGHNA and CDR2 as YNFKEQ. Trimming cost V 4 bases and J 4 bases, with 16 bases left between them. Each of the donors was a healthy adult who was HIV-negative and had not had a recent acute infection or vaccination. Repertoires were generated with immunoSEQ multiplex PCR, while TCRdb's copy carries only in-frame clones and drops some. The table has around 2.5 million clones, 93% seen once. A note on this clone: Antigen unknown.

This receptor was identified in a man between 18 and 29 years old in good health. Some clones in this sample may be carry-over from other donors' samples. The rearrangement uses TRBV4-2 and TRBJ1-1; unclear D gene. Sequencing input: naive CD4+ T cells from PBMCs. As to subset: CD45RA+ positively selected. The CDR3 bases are TGTGCCAGCAGCCCTTCCGGACCGAGGAGCACTGAAGCTTTCTTT. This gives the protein CASSPSGPRSTEAFF.